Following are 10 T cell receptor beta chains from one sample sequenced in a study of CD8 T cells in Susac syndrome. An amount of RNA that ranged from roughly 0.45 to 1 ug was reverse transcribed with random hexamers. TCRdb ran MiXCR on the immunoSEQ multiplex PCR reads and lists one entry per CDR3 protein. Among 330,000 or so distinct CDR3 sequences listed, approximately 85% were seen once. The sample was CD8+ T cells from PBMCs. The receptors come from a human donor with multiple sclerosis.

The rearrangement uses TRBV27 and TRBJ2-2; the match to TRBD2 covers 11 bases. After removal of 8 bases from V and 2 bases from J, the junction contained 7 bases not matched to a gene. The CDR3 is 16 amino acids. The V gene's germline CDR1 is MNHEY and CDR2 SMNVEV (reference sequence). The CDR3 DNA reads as TGTGCCAGCTCTCTCGGGACTAGCGGAAACACCGGGGAGCTGTTTTTT. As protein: CASSLGTSGNTGELFF.

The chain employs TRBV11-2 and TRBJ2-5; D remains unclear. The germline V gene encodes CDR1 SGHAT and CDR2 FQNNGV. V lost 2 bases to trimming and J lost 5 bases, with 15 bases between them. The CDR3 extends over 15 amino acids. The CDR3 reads CASSLRGNQLETQYF. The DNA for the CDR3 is TGTGCCAGCAGCTTACGAGGTAACCAGTTGGAGACCCAGTACTTC.

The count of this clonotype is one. CDR3 DNA: TGCAGCGTTGTTCCAGGCCCTAACTATGGCTACACCTTC. Protein product: CSVVPGPNYGYTF. V is TRBV29-1 and J is TRBJ1-2; no clear D gene. CDR1 is SQVTM and CDR2 is ANQGSEA in the germline V gene. V was shortened by 4 bases and J by 0 bases, with 9 bases between the two germline ends. The CDR3 sequence is 13 residues long.

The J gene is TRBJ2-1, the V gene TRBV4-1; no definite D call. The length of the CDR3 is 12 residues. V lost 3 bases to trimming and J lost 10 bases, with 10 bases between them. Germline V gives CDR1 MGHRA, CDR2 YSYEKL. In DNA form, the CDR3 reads TGCGCCAGCAGCCAGCCCGACTTGGAGCAGTTCTTC. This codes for CASSQPDLEQFF.

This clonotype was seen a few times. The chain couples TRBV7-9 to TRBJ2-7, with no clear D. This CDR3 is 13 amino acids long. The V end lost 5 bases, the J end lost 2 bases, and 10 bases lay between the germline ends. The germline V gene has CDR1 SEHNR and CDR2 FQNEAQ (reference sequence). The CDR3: CASSPDIPYEQYF. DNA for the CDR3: TGTGCCAGCAGCCCCGACATCCCCTACGAGCAGTACTTC. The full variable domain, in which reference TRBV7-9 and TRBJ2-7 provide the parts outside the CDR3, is DTGVSQNPRHKITKRGQNVTFRCDPISEHNRLYWYRQTLGQGPEFLTYFQNEAQLEKSRLLSDRFSAERPKGSFSTLEIQRTEQGDSAMYLCASSPDIPYEQYFGPGTRLTVT.

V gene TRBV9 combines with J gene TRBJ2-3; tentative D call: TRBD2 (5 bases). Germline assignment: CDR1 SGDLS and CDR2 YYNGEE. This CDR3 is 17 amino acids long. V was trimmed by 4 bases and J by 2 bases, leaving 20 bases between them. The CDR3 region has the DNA TGTGCCAGCAGCCCACAAGTAGGAGGTCCCTACACAGATACGCAGTATTTT. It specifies CASSPQVGGPYTDTQYF.

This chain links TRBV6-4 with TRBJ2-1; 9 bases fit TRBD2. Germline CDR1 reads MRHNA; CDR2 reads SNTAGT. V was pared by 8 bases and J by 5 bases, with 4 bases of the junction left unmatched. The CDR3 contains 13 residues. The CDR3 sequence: CASATSGDNEQFF. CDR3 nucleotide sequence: TGTGCCAGCGCGACTAGCGGAGACAATGAGCAGTTCTTC.

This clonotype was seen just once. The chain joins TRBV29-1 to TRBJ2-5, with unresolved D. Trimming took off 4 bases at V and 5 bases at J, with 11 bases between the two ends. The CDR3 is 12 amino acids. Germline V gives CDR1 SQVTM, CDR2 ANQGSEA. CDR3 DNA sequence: TGCAGCGTTGTGGCGACCGGTGAGACCCAGTACTTC. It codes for CSVVATGETQYF.

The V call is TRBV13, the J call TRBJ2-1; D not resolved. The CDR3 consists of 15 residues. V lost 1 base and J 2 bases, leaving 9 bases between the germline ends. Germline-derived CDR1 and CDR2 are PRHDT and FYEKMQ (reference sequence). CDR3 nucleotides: TGTGCCAGCAGCTTAGTGTTGTCCCCCTACAATGAGCAGTTCTTC. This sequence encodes CASSLVLSPYNEQFF.

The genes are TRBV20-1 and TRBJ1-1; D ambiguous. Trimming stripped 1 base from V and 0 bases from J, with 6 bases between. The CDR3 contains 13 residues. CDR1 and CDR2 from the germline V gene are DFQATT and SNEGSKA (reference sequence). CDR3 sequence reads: CSARGDMNTEAFF. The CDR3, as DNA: TGCAGTGCTAGAGGTGACATGAACACTGAAGCTTTCTTT.